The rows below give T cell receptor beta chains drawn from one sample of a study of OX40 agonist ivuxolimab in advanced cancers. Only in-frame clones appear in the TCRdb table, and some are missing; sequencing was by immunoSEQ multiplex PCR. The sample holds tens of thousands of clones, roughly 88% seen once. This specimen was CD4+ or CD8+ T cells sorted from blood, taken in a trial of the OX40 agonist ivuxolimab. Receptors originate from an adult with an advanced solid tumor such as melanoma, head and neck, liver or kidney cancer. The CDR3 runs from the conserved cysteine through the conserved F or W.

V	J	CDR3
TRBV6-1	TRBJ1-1	CASSLKQGNTEAFF
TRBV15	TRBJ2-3	CATSRGQSTDTQYF
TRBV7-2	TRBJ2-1	CASSPGEGPYNEQFF
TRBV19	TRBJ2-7	CASSPRQGGYEQYF
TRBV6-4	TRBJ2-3	CASSGVAGTQYF
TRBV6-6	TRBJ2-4	CASMKVSRLKNIQYF
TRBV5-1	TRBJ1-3	CASSLGAGISGNTIYF
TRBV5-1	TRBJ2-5	CASSPGGEETQYF
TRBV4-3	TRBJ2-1	CASSQDGTGGYNEQFF
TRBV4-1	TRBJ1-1	CASSPLGGPKNTEAFF
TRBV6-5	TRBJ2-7	CASRPGTGSSYEQYF
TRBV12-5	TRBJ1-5	CASGQGERPQHF
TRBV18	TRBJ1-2	CASSPLSGQTDGYTF
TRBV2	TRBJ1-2	CASNGQGALRGYTF
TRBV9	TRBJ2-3	CASNRGGATDTQYF
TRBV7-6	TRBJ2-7	CASSLASPGVSYEQYF
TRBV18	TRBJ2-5	CASSPQAPTSGEETQYF
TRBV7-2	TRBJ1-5	CASSFLGPSSNQPQHF
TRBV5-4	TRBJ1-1	CASSLAGRGLGTEAFF
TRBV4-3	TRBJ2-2	CASSHTKGDRGSSGELFF
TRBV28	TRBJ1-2	CASSLVLGRGYTF
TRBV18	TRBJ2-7	CASSPPQGRSSYEQYF
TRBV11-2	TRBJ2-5	CASSTGTSGGQLETQYF
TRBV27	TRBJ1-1	CASSLNTQGRNTEAFF
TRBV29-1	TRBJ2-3	CSVEDGGGTDTQYF
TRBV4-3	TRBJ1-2	CASSLQTGGDGYTF
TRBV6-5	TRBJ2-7	CASSRDRDYEQYF
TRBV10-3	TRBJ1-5	CATRGKGGSYSNQPQHF
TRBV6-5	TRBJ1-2	CASRGQGGPYGYTF
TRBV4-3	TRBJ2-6	CASSQGGPRGLAGANVLTF
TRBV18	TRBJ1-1	CASSLLYRDTKNTEAFF
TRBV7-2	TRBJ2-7	CASTPSYEQYF
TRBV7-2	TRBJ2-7	CASSQGVTYEQYF
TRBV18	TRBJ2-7	CASSPAGQGAYEQYF
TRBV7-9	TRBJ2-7	CASSLELAGGNEQYF
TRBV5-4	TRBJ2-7	CASSLGGTQSYEQYF
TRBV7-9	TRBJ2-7	CASSHSGTLDEQYF
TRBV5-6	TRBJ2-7	CASSFSMWGYEQYF
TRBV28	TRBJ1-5	CASTPRWDIPTAQPQHF
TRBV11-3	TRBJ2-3	CASSLGGAGTDTQYF
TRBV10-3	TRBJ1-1	CAISEYRAPENTEAFF
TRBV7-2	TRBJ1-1	CASKTGEITEAFF
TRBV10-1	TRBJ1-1	CASSESVNTEAFF
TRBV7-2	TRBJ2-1	CASSLSGRGIEQFF
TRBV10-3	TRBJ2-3	CAISEKRGAPDTQYF
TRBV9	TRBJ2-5	CASSLTSGGAEYF
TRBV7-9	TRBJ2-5	CASSSGQGGTQYF
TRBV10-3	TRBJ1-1	CAISLGLTNTEAFF
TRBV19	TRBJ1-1	CASSIVGTGVGAFF
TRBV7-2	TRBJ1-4	CASSLDTEKLFF
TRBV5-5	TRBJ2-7	CASSLGYGYEQYF
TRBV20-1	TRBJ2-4	CSGRSQDIQYF